This T cell receptor beta chain comes out of a study of T cells in tumors after PD-1 blockade. Background on the study: During anti-PD-1 treatment, some patients continued daily vismodegib 150 mg. Mean per blood sample: roughly 100,000 templates (roughly 21,000-270,000), 35,000 to 45,000 unique clonotypes.

A remark on this clone: An end of the junction does not agree with germline; a read error may underlie this. Other nucleotide sequences from this sample produce the same CDR3.

Clones were read by immunoSEQ multiplex PCR, and TCRdb kept only the in-frame ones, dropping some. This table has 14,000 to 15,000 clones, over 70% appearing once. Sequenced material: PBMCs, taken after anti-PD-1 treatment. The clonotype was recovered from a human donor with basal cell carcinoma.

The CDR3 protein is CPSSYGGAGVGSSYNEQFF. In DNA, the CDR3 is TGTCCCAGCAGTTATGGGGGGGCGGGGGTGGGGAGCTCCTACAATGAGCAGTTCTTC. This chain links TRBV2 with TRBJ2-1; possibly TRBD2 for D (7 bases). Germline-derived CDR1 and CDR2 are SNHLY and FYNNEI. The CDR3 runs to 19 residues.